This T cell receptor beta chain was observed in a study of blood T cell repertoires in COVID-19. Study in general: Spain, Italy and the United States supplied samples that represented acute and convalescent COVID-19.

Participants, roughly 18 to 89 years old, spanned around 26 US areas. Membership in each cohort depended on participant-reported clinical history. Each recovered donor of Cohort 3 presented with two negative PCRs, clearance, or symptom resolution. Germline V gene lookup returns CDR1 MNHEY and CDR2 SVGAGI. The CDR3 length is 14 residues. Trimming took 5 bases from V and 2 from J; bases not matched to a gene: 5. This clone was found a few times. The assay was immunoSEQ multiplex PCR, and TCRdb's table has in-frame clones only and misses some. The data contain under 300,000 clones, approximately 90% of them singletons.

Sequences were obtained from PBMCs or T cells enriched from blood (not recorded which). The V call is TRBV6-5, the J call TRBJ1-2; 7 bases align to TRBD1. The sequence came from a young man who had recovered from COVID-19. The chain's CDR3 is CASSRDSSNYGYTF. As DNA, the CDR3 is TGTGCCAGCAGTAGGGACAGCTCAAACTATGGCTACACCTTC.